This entry concerns a single TCR beta chain. Its antigen is unidentified. Per germline, CDR1 MDHEN and CDR2 SYDVKM. The CDR3 consists of 14 residues. J lost 12 bases, V lost 4 bases, and 11 bases had no gene match. This record comes from a study of graft-versus-host responses after intestinal transplantation. Study-wide background: Multivisceral, liver-intestinal, or isolated intestinal transplants were performed in recipients. Tacrolimus plus steroids were given to all recipients for roughly 3 years, preceded by anti-thymocyte globulin induction.

The protocol was immunoSEQ multiplex PCR, while the TCRdb copy is restricted to in-frame clones and leaves out a portion. This repertoire shows some 120,000 clones, approximately 90% found once; its top ten account for 0.18%. The TCR sequence derives from a human donor who received an intestinal transplant. V gene TRBV28 combines with J gene TRBJ2-1, with TRBD2 matching over 8 bases. Sequenced material: unstimulated CD4+ T cells sorted from spleen or lymph node cells, taken before intestinal transplant. In DNA form, the CDR3 reads TGTGCCAGCAGTTCAACCGGGACTAGATTGTTGCAGTTCTTC. This codes for CASSSTGTRLLQFF.